Each of the 29 T cell receptor beta chains below was sequenced from the same sample in a study of shared T cell receptors in the human thymus. This table comes from immunoSEQ multiplex PCR, and its TCRdb copy is limited to in-frame clones, with some not included. The table records hundreds of thousands of clones, about 87% of them present only once. The same data also contributed to another study, on human thymus T cells.

The sample consisted of thymocytes. These receptor sequences come from a boy under three years old with a congenital heart defect.

This chain uses TRBV28 with TRBJ2-1, with TRBD2 matching over 14 bases. Germline V lookup: CDR1 MDHEN, CDR2 SYDVKM. V was clipped by 6 bases and J by 7 bases; unmatched bases: 11. CDR3 length equals 17 residues. The CDR3 nucleotides are TGTGCCAGCAGACTGGGGACTAGCGGGAGCCGACTGAATGAGCAGTTCTTC. Residues: CASRLGTSGSRLNEQFF.

V gene TRBV6-1 combines with J gene TRBJ2-7; 8 nucleotides agree with TRBD2. This CDR3 contains 15 residues. Unmatched junction bases numbered 13, after V lost 6 bases and J lost 6 bases. Germline V gives CDR1 MNHNS, CDR2 SASEGT. The CDR3 region has the DNA TGTGCCAGCAGCGTGCCAGCGGGAGAGCTCGGCGAGCAGTACTTC. It specifies CASSVPAGELGEQYF.

The V gene is TRBV29-1, the J gene TRBJ1-2, with 9 bases lining up with TRBD1. Per germline, CDR1 SQVTM and CDR2 ANQGSEA. The CDR3 is 16 residues long. With V trimmed by 0 bases and J by 2 bases, 7 bases remained unmatched. CDR3 residues: CSVEDRDRVGNYGYTF. As DNA, the CDR3 is TGCAGCGTTGAAGATCGGGACAGGGTCGGGAACTATGGCTACACCTTC. Supplemented by reference TRBV29-1 and TRBJ1-2, the full variable domain reads SAVISQKPSRDICQRGTSLTIQCQVDSQVTMMFWYRQQPGQSLTLIATANQGSEATYESGFVIDKFPISRPNLTFSTLTVSNMSPEDSSIYLCSVEDRDRVGNYGYTFGSGTRLTVV.

The rearrangement uses TRBV7-8 and TRBJ2-7; TRBD1 matches at 8 bases. Germline V CDR1 and CDR2: SGHVS, FQNEAQ. Trimming at V came to 1 base and at J to 1 base, leaving 15 bases not matched to a gene. This CDR3 comprises 19 residues. CDR3 DNA sequence: TGTGCCAGCAGCTTAGGCTTTCGGGGGAGACAGGGGACGTCCTACGAGCAGTACTTC. Its translation is CASSLGFRGRQGTSYEQYF. Variable domain in full (rest from reference TRBV7-8 and TRBJ2-7): GAGVSQSPRYKVAKRGQDVALRCDPISGHVSLFWYQQALGQGPEFLTYFQNEAQLDKSGLPSDRFFAERPEGSVSTLKIQRTQQEDSAVYLCASSLGFRGRQGTSYEQYFGPGTRLTVT.

The DNA for the CDR3 is TGCGCCAGCAGCCCAAATTCGGGACTAGCGGGAGCGATCCAAGAGACCCAGTACTTC. Translated, it gives CASSPNSGLAGAIQETQYF. The rearrangement links TRBV5-1 to TRBJ2-5; TRBD2 aligns across 14 bases. The germline V gene encodes CDR1 SGHRS and CDR2 YFSETQ. This CDR3 contains 19 residues. The J segment lost 1 base and the V segment lost 4 bases, leaving 12 bases of the junction unmatched.

The V and J genes are TRBV6-5 and TRBJ2-3, with TRBD2 matching 14 bases. CDR1 MNHEY and CDR2 SVGAGI come from the germline V gene. The CDR3 contains 16 residues. The V and J ends lost 3 bases and 5 bases, in that order; junction bases with no gene match: 4. CDR3 region: CASSYSGTSGGDTQYF. The CDR3 nucleotides read TGTGCCAGCAGTTATTCCGGGACTAGCGGGGGAGATACGCAGTATTTT.

The chain uses TRBV6-5 and TRBJ1-4, with D unclear. This CDR3 region has 14 residues. Trimming stripped 6 bases from V and 6 bases from J, with 14 bases between. Germline lookup yields CDR1 MNHEY and CDR2 SVGAGI. The CDR3 loop reads CASSYDQTDEKLFF. For the CDR3, the DNA is TGTGCCAGCAGCTACGACCAGACTGATGAAAAACTGTTTTTT.

This chain joins TRBV9 and TRBJ2-6; TRBD1 agrees at 7 bases. CDR1 and CDR2 (germline): SGDLS, YYNGEE. This CDR3 has 16 amino acids. With 4 bases clipped from V and 3 bases from J, the junction kept 7 bases outside the gene matches. Written as DNA, the CDR3 is TGTGCCAGCAGCAGCCGGACAGGCGGTGGGGCCAACGTCCTGACTTTC. This codes for CASSSRTGGGANVLTF.

V gene TRBV29-1 combines with J gene TRBJ2-1; TRBD1 matches at 12 bases. Germline CDR1 reads SQVTM; CDR2 reads ANQGSEA. The CDR3 loop spans 15 amino acids. J was trimmed by 8 bases and V by 0 bases; bases with no gene match: 5. The CDR3: CSVEDPGQGAYEQFF. The DNA of the CDR3 is TGCAGCGTTGAAGACCCGGGACAGGGGGCCTATGAGCAGTTCTTC.

About this clone itself: Distinct nucleotide sequences in the sample also encode this CDR3. The genes are TRBV13 and TRBJ2-1; a possible D gene is TRBD2 (6 bases). The germline V gene encodes CDR1 PRHDT and CDR2 FYEKMQ (reference sequence). V dropped 8 bases and J dropped 1 base, with 21 bases sitting between them. The CDR3 has 17 residues. CDR3 residues: CASPPPGEVSSYNEQFF. The CDR3, as DNA: TGTGCCAGCCCTCCACCCGGGGAGGTTAGTTCCTACAATGAGCAGTTCTTC.

This chain uses TRBV5-1 with TRBJ1-4, with TRBD1 matching over 8 bases. The trim removed 2 bases at V and 2 bases at J, leaving 5 bases unmatched. The CDR3 totals 16 residues. CDR1 and CDR2 from the germline V gene are SGHRS and YFSETQ. CDR3 sequence (DNA): TGCGCCAGCAGCTTCGACAGGGGCCGTACTAATGAAAAACTGTTTTTT. It translates to CASSFDRGRTNEKLFF.

The CDR3 here is CASSGKDFYYNEQFF. The CDR3, as DNA: TGTGCCAGCAGTGGAAAAGACTTCTACTACAATGAGCAGTTCTTC. This chain joins TRBV25-1 and TRBJ2-1; no reliable D call. This CDR3 comprises 15 residues. Germline V lookup: CDR1 MGHDK, CDR2 SYGVNS. V was shortened by 4 bases and J by 3 bases, with 13 bases between the two germline ends.

The CDR3 DNA sequence: TGTGCCAGCAGTTCCTCGACTAGCGGGAACGCGGATACGCAGTATTTT. Encoded protein: CASSSSTSGNADTQYF. This chain connects TRBV6-6 to TRBJ2-3, with 11 bases matching TRBD2. V shed 4 bases, J shed 6 bases, and the junction held 9 bases outside the gene matches. This CDR3 spans 16 amino acids. In germline, CDR1 is MNHNY, CDR2 SVGAGI (reference sequence).

V and J are TRBV19 and TRBJ2-5; tentatively, D is TRBD1 (5 bases). Trimming removed 4 bases at V and 2 bases at J, with 8 bases between. The CDR3 loop spans 13 amino acids. Germline CDR1 LNHDA, CDR2 SQIVND (reference sequence). The CDR3 sequence: CASSRNRQETQYF. CDR3 DNA: TGTGCCAGTAGTAGGAACAGGCAAGAGACCCAGTACTTC. The full variable domain, in which reference TRBV19 and TRBJ2-5 provide the parts outside the CDR3, is DGGITQSPKYLFRKEGQNVTLSCEQNLNHDAMYWYRQDPGQGLRLIYYSQIVNDFQKGDIAEGYSVSREKKESFPLTVTSAQKNPTAFYLCASSRNRQETQYFGPGTRLLVL.

J is TRBJ2-1 and V is TRBV4-3; a possible D gene is TRBD2 (5 bases). CDR3 length: 18 amino acids. Germline CDR1 reads LGHNA; CDR2 reads YSLEER. Trimming cost V 1 base and J 6 bases, with 22 bases left between them. CDR3: CASSQASIRASRGNEQFF. CDR3 DNA: TGCGCCAGCAGCCAAGCGTCCATCCGGGCTAGTCGGGGCAATGAGCAGTTCTTC.

The chain uses TRBV9 and TRBJ2-3; D possibly corresponds to TRBD2 (6 bases). V dropped 2 bases and J dropped 2 bases, with 18 bases sitting between them. The germline V gene has CDR1 SGDLS and CDR2 YYNGEE. CDR3 size: 17 residues. This chain's CDR3 is CASSVKGLGGYTDTQYF. In DNA, the CDR3 is TGTGCCAGCAGCGTTAAAGGGTTGGGGGGATACACAGATACGCAGTATTTT.

As regards this clone: Its ends do not fully match the called genes, so a read error is possible. V and J are TRBV6-1 and TRBJ2-5, with TRBD2 matching 8 bases. Per germline, CDR1 MNHNS and CDR2 SASEGT. This CDR3 contains 14 residues. The CDR3 DNA reads TGTGCCAGCAGGGAAGGGACTAGAACCGAGACCCAGTACTTC. It specifies CASREGTRTETQYF.

The chain has TRBV4-2 and TRBJ1-1, with TRBD1 matching 8 bases. Trimming at V came to 4 bases and at J to 1 base, leaving 5 bases not matched to a gene. CDR1 and CDR2 (germline): LGHNA, YNFKEQ. The CDR3 extends over 15 amino acids. This chain's CDR3 is CASSLNRGENTEAFF. The CDR3 DNA is TGTGCCAGCAGCCTGAACAGGGGGGAGAACACTGAAGCTTTCTTT.

This chain links TRBV5-6 with TRBJ2-7; 10 bases match TRBD1. With V trimmed by 4 bases and J by 0 bases, 4 bases remained unmatched. This CDR3 spans 15 amino acids. Germline CDR1 reads SGHDT; CDR2 reads YYEEEE. The CDR3 region is CASSHGQGVSYEQYF. The CDR3 coding sequence is TGTGCCAGCAGCCACGGACAGGGGGTCTCCTACGAGCAGTACTTC.

The chain couples TRBV5-4 to TRBJ1-2; maybe TRBD1 (5 bases). Germline CDR1 is SGHNT and CDR2 is YYREEE (reference sequence). V lost 4 bases to trimming and J lost 4 bases, with 14 bases between them. The length of the CDR3 is 14 residues. CDR3 region: CASSDRGTPYGYTF. The CDR3 DNA reads TGTGCCAGCAGCGACCGGGGGACTCCCTATGGCTACACCTTC. Based on the CDR3 plus reference TRBV5-4 and TRBJ1-2, the full variable domain is ETGVTQSPTHLIKTRGQQVTLRCSSQSGHNTVSWYQQALGQGPQFIFQYYREEENGRGNFPPRFSGLQFPNYSSELNVNALELDDSALYLCASSDRGTPYGYTFGSGTRLTVV.

This chain links TRBV30 with TRBJ2-5, with 10 positions matching TRBD2. Looked up from germline, CDR1 is GTSNPN and CDR2 is SVGIG (reference sequence). CDR3 length: 14 residues. The V gene end was trimmed by 0 bases and the J gene end by 5 bases; junction bases not matched to a gene: 3. DNA of the CDR3: TGTGCCTGGAGTGTACTAGCGGGAAACGAGACCCAGTACTTC. Protein product: CAWSVLAGNETQYF.

V gene TRBV5-4 combines with J gene TRBJ2-7; no reliable D call. CDR3 size: 16 residues. CDR1 is SGHNT and CDR2 is YYREEE in the germline V gene (reference sequence). The V and J ends lost 0 bases and 3 bases respectively, with 16 bases between them. The DNA for the CDR3 is TGTGCCAGCAGCTTGGGCGGCCCTCCCCCTCTCTACGAGCAGTACTTC. Its protein product is CASSLGGPPPLYEQYF.

This chain joins TRBV7-9 and TRBJ2-5, with 16 bases identical to TRBD2. CDR3 length: 18 amino acids. Per germline, CDR1 SEHNR and CDR2 FQNEAQ (reference sequence). The junction had 9 bases not matched to a gene; V was cut back by 4 bases and J by 4 bases. The CDR3 DNA sequence: TGTGCCAGCAGCTCAAAGGGACTAGCGGGAGGGCCAGGAGAGACCCAGTACTTC. Amino acid sequence: CASSSKGLAGGPGETQYF.

This clone has only one observation. The CDR3 DNA reads TGTGCCAGCAGCCCACGGGACAGGGTAAAGCATAATTCACCCCTCCACTTT. The encoded protein is CASSPRDRVKHNSPLHF. The chain is built from TRBV11-2 and TRBJ1-6; 9 bases line up with TRBD1. The V gene's germline CDR1 is SGHAT and CDR2 FQNNGV. With V trimmed by 5 bases and J by 5 bases, 10 bases remained unmatched. CDR3 length equals 17 residues.

The V and J genes are TRBV21-1 and TRBJ1-5; the table calls TRBD1, which could not be checked here. TRBV21-1 is an annotated pseudogene. This CDR3 has 18 residues. The chain's CDR3 is CASSKVTPETYSNQPQHF. CDR3 DNA sequence: TGTGCCAGCAGCAAAGTCACCCCTGAGACATATAGCAATCAGCCCCAGCATTTT.

This rearrangement joins TRBV27 to TRBJ2-2; perhaps TRBD2 as D (5 bases). Germline CDR1 and CDR2: MNHEY and SMNVEV (reference sequence). With 4 bases removed from V and 7 bases from J, the gap between germline ends came to 7 bases. There are 12 residues in the CDR3. CDR3 bases: TGTGCCAGCAGTTCCAGCGGCGGGGAGCTGTTTTTT. Its translation: CASSSSGGELFF.

The V and J genes are TRBV5-1 and TRBJ2-7, with D unresolved. Germline V gene sequence: CDR1 SGHRS, CDR2 YFSETQ. The CDR3 loop spans 15 amino acids. V was shortened by 1 base and J by 0 bases, with 11 bases between the two germline ends. The CDR3 nucleotides are TGCGCCAGCAGCTTGAGATCAGGTTTCTCCTACGAGCAGTACTTC. This gives the protein CASSLRSGFSYEQYF.

The rearrangement joins TRBV21-1 to TRBJ1-5; TRBD1 reflects the table's D call only, with no check against the DNA. TRBV21-1 constitutes a pseudogene. This CDR3 region has 15 residues. The CDR3 is CASDEPTGGGQPQHF. In nucleotides, the CDR3 is TGTGCCAGCGACGAACCCACAGGGGGCGGTCAGCCCCAGCATTTT.

V gene TRBV28 combines with J gene TRBJ1-1, with no clear D. The ends were cut back, 4 bases at V and 1 base at J, with 16 bases in the middle. The CDR3 is 16 residues long. The germline V gene encodes CDR1 MDHEN and CDR2 SYDVKM. CDR3 bases: TGTGCCAGCAGTTCCCCTACCGTGACGGGGAACACTGAAGCTTTCTTT. Protein sequence: CASSSPTVTGNTEAFF.